This TCR beta chain stems from a study of CD8 T cells in ankylosing spondylitis. In making TCR beta libraries, quantitative 5'-RACE with molecular barcodes was used. TCRdb analysed the 5' RACE reads with MiXCR anew, one entry per CDR3 protein. The sample holds under 450,000 distinct CDR3 sequences; roughly 22% are singletons and the top ten take around 14%. Losses at the gene ends were 6 bases for V and 6 bases for J; bases not matched to a gene: 11. This CDR3 has 15 residues. Per the germline V gene, CDR1 is MNHEY and CDR2 is SMNVEV (reference sequence). This clonotype was detected a few times. What it binds is unknown. Findings and caveats of the study: Those disease-linked clones were CD8+; they were also relatively rare in peripheral blood. A motif of under ten highly homologous TCR beta variants was seen as apparently characteristic of ankylosing spondylitis blood. Reported data indicate significant enrichment of disease-linked clones within matched ankylosing spondylitis synovial fluid.

This TCR was recovered from a male donor with ankylosing spondylitis or in good health (not recorded which). This chain links TRBV27 with TRBJ2-3, with 8 bases lining up with TRBD1. Sequencing was done on a sample of blood, either unsorted or a sorted T cell fraction (not recorded which). The DNA for the CDR3 is TGTGCCAGCAGATCGGACAGGGAACGTTTTGATACGCAGTATTTT. Protein: CASRSDRERFDTQYF.